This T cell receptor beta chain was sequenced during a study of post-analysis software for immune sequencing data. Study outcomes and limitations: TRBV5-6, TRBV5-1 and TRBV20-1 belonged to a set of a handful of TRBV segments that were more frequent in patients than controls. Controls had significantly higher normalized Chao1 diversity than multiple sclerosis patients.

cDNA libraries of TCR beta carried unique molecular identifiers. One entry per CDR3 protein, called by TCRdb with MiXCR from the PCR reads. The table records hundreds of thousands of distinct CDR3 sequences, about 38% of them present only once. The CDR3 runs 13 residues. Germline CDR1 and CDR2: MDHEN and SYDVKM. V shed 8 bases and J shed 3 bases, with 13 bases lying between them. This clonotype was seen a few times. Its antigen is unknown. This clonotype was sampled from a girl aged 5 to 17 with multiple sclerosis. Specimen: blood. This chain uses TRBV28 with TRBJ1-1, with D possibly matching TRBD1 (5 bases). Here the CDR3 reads CASGTPWDTEAFF. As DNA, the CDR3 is TGTGCCAGCGGGACGCCTTGGGACACTGAAGCTTTCTTT.